This T cell receptor beta chain was recorded in a study of cytomegalovirus exposure and HLA in healthy donors. PCR primers comprised 60 Vbeta and 13 Jbeta primers. The method was immunoSEQ multiplex PCR; TCRdb's version includes in-frame clones alone and lacks a portion of them. This sample yields about 180,000 clones, of which 77% are seen a single time; 3.7% belongs to the top ten. In regard to this clone: No antigen is known for it.

General study points: Donors belonging to an Asian-associated ancestry cluster reportedly showed fewer N-insertions in productive TCRs than the 666-donor mean, according to what a later analysis found. Solely CMV serostatus was available to characterize immune exposure. Accurate predictions that matched the HLA-A and HLA-B alleles of most subjects were reportedly made from TCR beta sequences. In a later analysis, a missense DCLRE1C variant was linked to TCR beta V- and J-gene trimming.

The material sequenced was PBMCs. The sequence came from a woman aged 55-75 years in good health and CMV-seropositive.

As DNA, the CDR3 is TGTGCCAGCAGCTTAGAGCGGGGGGCCACGGGTACGCAGTATTTT. This translates into CASSLERGATGTQYF. The J gene is TRBJ2-3, the V gene TRBV7-3, with 9 bases lining up with TRBD2. This CDR3 contains 15 residues. Germline V gives CDR1 SGHTA, CDR2 FQGTGA. Trimming cost V 2 bases and J 8 bases; bases outside gene matches: 8.